This TCR beta chain was sequenced during a study of T cells in Graves' hyperthyroidism and ophthalmopathy. Amplification of TCR beta CDR3 regions was performed using RNA transcripts as template. RT-PCR in the first round (using the HTBI primer set) targeted the TCR CDR3. TCRdb itself ran the multiplex PCR reads through MiXCR, one entry per CDR3 protein. The profile shows about 550,000 distinct CDR3 sequences, 20% to 25% of them singletons. This clonotype was counted ten times or more. The antigen remains unidentified. CDR1 is LGHDT and CDR2 is YNNKEL in the germline V gene (reference sequence). V lost 0 bases and J 3 bases, leaving 3 bases between the germline ends. This CDR3 comprises 12 residues. Study-level points and caveats: Ophthalmopathy was distinguished from stable hyperthyroidism by 13 V-J signatures. Clonotypes that were expanded in thyroid above 0.001 mostly appeared in blood too.

This clonotype originated in a man younger than 30 with Graves' hyperthyroidism. Sequencing was done on a sample of blood. The chain employs TRBV3-1 and TRBJ2-7; D is ambiguous. CDR3 sequence: CASSQEDYEQYF. The CDR3 region has the DNA TGTGCCAGCAGCCAAGAGGACTACGAGCAGTACTTC.